Listed here is a single T cell receptor beta chain. What it recognizes is unknown. Other DNA sequences from this sample encode an identical CDR3 as well. The data belong to a study of T cell responses to AZD1222 COVID-19 vaccine. Only in-frame clones appear in the TCRdb table, and some are missing; sequencing was by immunoSEQ multiplex PCR. The sample lists approximately 120,000 clones, 88% occurring once. Germline CDR1 is LNHNV and CDR2 is YYDKDF (reference sequence). The V gene lost 0 bases and the J gene lost 2 bases, with 5 bases spanning the gap. There are 14 residues in the CDR3. Pooled samples include second doses given at about 4 or 12 weeks. General study points: Repertoire sampling occurred only after the peak T cell response. White British ancestry dominated among donors, who included more females, and clonal diversity was possibly underestimated.

This clonotype was sampled from an adult who received the AZD1222 COVID-19 vaccine. Specimen: peripheral blood, collected 28 days after the second AZD1222 dose. The genes are TRBV15 and TRBJ1-3; D not resolved. CDR3 nucleotide sequence: TGTGCCACCAGCAGAGACAGAGCTGGAAACACCATATATTTT. Translating it yields CATSRDRAGNTIYF.